This T cell receptor beta chain was retrieved from a study of blood T cell repertoires in COVID-19 (dated by TCRdb to 2020 to 2021). In terms of the full investigation: Samples from collaborators originated in the United States, Italy and Spain and spanned both the acute and convalescent phases of COVID-19. HLA class I and class II types, where available, came from metadata supplied by the sample provider rather than from assay-based typing. Sample metadata almost always included a de-identified subject ID, COVID-19 status, age in years and sex. The prospective study material was composed of cDNA or gDNA derived from T cells, B-cell-depleted T cells, or PBMCs. The repertoires were released in a freely available public database meant as a resource for research on the immune response to SARS-CoV-2. The samples were drawn from two sources: the first 160 participants of the ongoing ImmuneRACE study, and 950 to 1,500 subjects contributed by 6 global collaborators. The dataset comprised deeply sampled blood TCRbeta repertoires from subjects exposed to, actively infected with, or recovered from COVID-19. On the study overall, not on this receptor specifically: The quantity of clinical and demographic metadata differed by source and by participant and was supplied without curation.

To note about this clone: The antigen this receptor binds is unknown. Base qualities are not at hand, and no much larger clone is one base apart.

The CDR3 covers 14 residues, taking in both the cysteine and the phenylalanine. Of all the DNA, just the CDR3 is kept, 42 bases in frame from base 1. Reading the germline V gene gives CDR1 SGHTA and CDR2 FQGNSA. V gives up 1 base and J gives up 2 bases, and the segment between their germline ends measures 8 bases. The immunoSEQ Assay, a bias-controlled multiplex PCR, was used to amplify TCRbeta CDR3 regions from genomic DNA. For the original study's pipeline: Nucleated cell counts per sample were estimated from amplification of reference gene primers within the assay. Sequence reads were collapsed and filtered to measure the absolute abundance of every unique TCRbeta CDR3 rearrangement. For each sample, productive Simpson clonality was calculated by taking the square root of Simpson's diversity index across productive rearrangements. The clones in this table, taken by TCRdb from immuneACCESS, are in-frame only. Not every clone is retained; where verified, under half of the shortfall comes from an unresolved V gene, and the cause of the rest is unknown. V and J calls and clone size are as listed in that table; D and trimming were resolved from the DNA. The sample includes 280,000 or so clones, with roughly 87% observed a single time. The ten most abundant clones make up about 5.5% of the sample.

Participants in the prospective study were aged roughly 18 to 100 years, lived in 20 to 30 United States geographic areas, and enrolled through a virtual design. In the prospective study, participants were assigned to cohorts based on the clinical history participants reported in a screening survey and a study questionnaire. Recovered participants in ImmuneRACE Cohort 3 were defined by two consecutive negative NP/OP PCR tests, clearance by a healthcare professional, or resolution of symptoms. Mobile phlebotomists in the prospective study collected whole blood, serum and a nasopharyngeal or oropharyngeal swab from every participant. Additional blood draws and questionnaires over an approximately two-month period could optionally be provided by prospective study participants. Prospective study blood samples were shipped either frozen or at room temperature before DNA extraction.

Recombination linked TRBV7-2 to TRBJ2-5; a tentative D call is TRBD2 (5 bases match). The TCR originated in a woman in her 40s who had recovered from COVID-19. Sequenced input: PBMCs or T cells enriched from blood (not recorded which). The CDR3 corresponds to CASSLGRGQETQYF. In nucleotide form, the sequence is TGTGCCAGCAGCTTAGGCCGGGGTCAAGAGACCCAGTACTTC.